This passage covers 7 T cell receptor beta chains from one sample sequenced in a study of cytomegalovirus exposure and HLA in healthy donors. PCR primers comprised 60 Vbeta and 13 Jbeta primers. TCRdb's copy holds only in-frame clones and misses some; the assay was immunoSEQ multiplex PCR. This sample yields some 90,000 clones, of which about three quarters are seen a single time; more than 7% belongs to the top ten. Sequenced input: PBMCs. The receptors stem from a man in his sixties in good health and CMV-seronegative.

The chain employs TRBV5-1 and TRBJ1-4; D may be TRBD1 (6 bases). The CDR3 contains 16 residues. In germline, CDR1 is SGHRS, CDR2 YFSETQ. The V end was cut by 0 bases, the J end by 8 bases, with 17 bases between. CDR3 amino acids: CASSLGSGEGGEKLFF. CDR3 bases: TGCGCCAGCAGCTTGGGTTCAGGGGAAGGCGGCGAAAAACTGTTTTTT.

The J gene is TRBJ2-7, the V gene TRBV7-6, with TRBD2 identical over 9 bases. The V gene's germline CDR1 is SGHVS and CDR2 FNYEAQ. V was clipped by 5 bases and J by 6 bases; unmatched bases: 8. The CDR3 runs 14 residues. This CDR3 reads CASSTIAGAVEQYF. CDR3 DNA: TGTGCCAGCAGCACAATAGCGGGGGCTGTCGAGCAGTACTTC. The full variable domain, completed using reference TRBV7-6 and TRBJ2-7, is GAGVSQSPRYKVTKRGQDVALRCDPISGHVSLYWYRQALGQGPEFLTYFNYEAQQDKSGLPNDRFSAERPEGSISTLTIQRTEQRDSAMYRCASSTIAGAVEQYFGPGTRLTVT.

The rearrangement uses TRBV4-3 and TRBJ1-4; D not certain. Looked up from germline, CDR1 is LGHNA and CDR2 is YSLEER. CDR3 size: 19 residues. Trimming took off 0 bases at V and 0 bases at J, with 17 bases between the two ends. This CDR3 is CASSQESLLLVATNEKLFF. The DNA for the CDR3 is TGCGCCAGCAGCCAAGAATCCCTCCTCCTCGTTGCAACTAATGAAAAACTGTTTTTT.

The chain links TRBV4-2 to TRBJ2-1, with TRBD2 as a possible D gene (6 bases). CDR1 LGHNA and CDR2 YNFKEQ come from the germline V gene. V lost 2 bases and J lost 6, with 17 bases in between. The CDR3 is 16 residues long. The CDR3 region is CASSQLGIAAGNEQFF. The CDR3, as DNA: TGTGCCAGCAGCCAACTCGGGATAGCGGCTGGCAATGAGCAGTTCTTC.

This chain uses TRBV6-5 with TRBJ2-2; D may be TRBD1 (5 bases). V lost 8 bases and J 3 bases, leaving 16 bases between the germline ends. Germline lookup yields CDR1 MNHEY and CDR2 SVGAGI. The CDR3 sequence is 15 residues long. This CDR3 is CASQPGPLDTGELFF. CDR3 nucleotide sequence: TGTGCCAGCCAGCCAGGGCCCTTGGACACCGGGGAGCTGTTTTTT.

This chain links TRBV28 with TRBJ1-5; 8 bases match TRBD1. V was pared by 8 bases and J by 7 bases, with 13 bases of the junction left unmatched. The CDR3 has 15 amino acids. The V gene's germline CDR1 is MDHEN and CDR2 SYDVKM. The CDR3 nucleotides read TGTGCCAGCCGTTATCAGGGGGCGGTAGGGCAGCCCCAGCATTTT. This gives the protein CASRYQGAVGQPQHF.

This clone has only a few counts. The chain employs TRBV27 and TRBJ2-7, with D unclear. CDR1 is MNHEY and CDR2 is SMNVEV in the germline V gene (reference sequence). The CDR3 runs to 15 residues. Trimming took 6 bases from V and 5 from J, leaving 20 bases between them. The CDR3 region is CASSPIPRNRDEQYF. In DNA, the CDR3 is TGTGCCAGCAGCCCTATTCCTAGAAACCGGGACGAGCAGTACTTC.